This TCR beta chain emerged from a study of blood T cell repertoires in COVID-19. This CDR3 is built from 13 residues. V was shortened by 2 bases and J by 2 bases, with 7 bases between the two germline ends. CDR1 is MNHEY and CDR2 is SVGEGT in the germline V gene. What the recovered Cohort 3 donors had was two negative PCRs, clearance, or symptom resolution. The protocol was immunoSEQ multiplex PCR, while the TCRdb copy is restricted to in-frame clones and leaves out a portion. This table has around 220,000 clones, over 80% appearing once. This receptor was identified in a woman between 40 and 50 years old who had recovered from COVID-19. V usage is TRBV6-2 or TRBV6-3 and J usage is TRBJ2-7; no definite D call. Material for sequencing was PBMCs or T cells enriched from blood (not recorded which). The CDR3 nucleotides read TGTGCCAGCAGTTACCCCCAGGCCTACGAGCAGTACGTC. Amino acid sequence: CASSYPQAYEQYV.